Listed below are T cell receptor beta chains from one sample, sequenced in a study of technical replicates of blood from a few donors. The table came from immunoSEQ multiplex PCR; TCRdb's copy has only in-frame clones and leaves some out. In the table there are roughly 56,000 clones, 87% of which are singletons. Material for sequencing was PBMCs. The receptors stem from a human donor in good health. Some clones in this sample may be carry-over from other donors' samples. Each CDR3 is given with its conserved first and last residue. Each record gives: J gene, V gene, clone size, D gene, CDR3 DNA, CDR3 protein. The D gene is left open where the match is weak. Size is omitted from some rows. Given values are once, few, many or a class for expanded clones.

j_gene: TRBJ1-6; v_gene: TRBV27; abundance: .; d_gene: .; CDR3nt: TGTGCCAGCAGTTTCGGGATGGGGAATTCACCCCTCCACTTT; CDR3aa: CASSFGMGNSPLHF
j_gene: TRBJ1-5; v_gene: TRBV6-5; abundance: .; d_gene: TRBD1; CDR3nt: TGTGCCAGCAGAAGAGGACAGGCCGATCAGCCCCAGCATTTT; CDR3aa: CASRRGQADQPQHF
j_gene: TRBJ2-7; v_gene: TRBV27; abundance: .; d_gene: .; CDR3nt: TGTGCCAGCAGTTCATCCCGGGGGGAGCAGTACTTC; CDR3aa: CASSSSRGEQYF
j_gene: TRBJ1-5; v_gene: TRBV27; abundance: once; d_gene: TRBD1; CDR3nt: TGTGCCAGCAGTATAACAGGGGGTCATCAGCCCCAGCATTTT; CDR3aa: CASSITGGHQPQHF
j_gene: TRBJ1-2; v_gene: TRBV7-2; abundance: few; d_gene: .; CDR3nt: TGTGCCAGCAGCTTAGCACAGGACTATGGCTACACCTTC; CDR3aa: CASSLAQDYGYTF
j_gene: TRBJ2-1; v_gene: TRBV4-1; abundance: once; d_gene: TRBD2; CDR3nt: TGCGCCAGCAGCCATCCTTCACCCCTAGCGGGGGAAGATGAGCAGTTCTTC; CDR3aa: CASSHPSPLAGEDEQFF
j_gene: TRBJ1-1; v_gene: TRBV19; abundance: .; d_gene: .; CDR3nt: TGTGCCACCCAGGGAACTTCGAGCGAAGCTTTCTTT; CDR3aa: CATQGTSSEAFF
j_gene: TRBJ2-5; v_gene: TRBV4-2; abundance: few; d_gene: TRBD1; CDR3nt: TGTGCCAGCAGCCAAGGAGGGGTAGGGGGCGTAGAGACCCAGTACTTC; CDR3aa: CASSQGGVGGVETQYF
j_gene: TRBJ2-1; v_gene: TRBV11-3; abundance: once; d_gene: TRBD2; CDR3nt: TGTGCCAGCAGCCCCCGGGGGGGTTCCAATGAGCAGTTCTTC; CDR3aa: CASSPRGGSNEQFF
j_gene: TRBJ1-5; v_gene: TRBV6-1; abundance: .; d_gene: TRBD1; CDR3nt: TGTGCCACCGGGACAGTCTATAGCAATCAGCCCCAGCATTTT; CDR3aa: CATGTVYSNQPQHF
j_gene: TRBJ1-1; v_gene: TRBV7-9; abundance: .; d_gene: .; CDR3nt: TGTGCCAGCAGCCCCGACAGAATGAGGGCTTTCTTT; CDR3aa: CASSPDRMRAFF
j_gene: TRBJ2-5; v_gene: TRBV7-2; abundance: .; d_gene: TRBD2; CDR3nt: TGTGCCAGCGGGGATAGCGGGAGAGGGACCCAGTACTTC; CDR3aa: CASGDSGRGTQYF
j_gene: TRBJ1-2; v_gene: TRBV29-1; abundance: .; d_gene: .; CDR3nt: TGCAGCGCGGTTACAGGGATGGGCGACTATGGCTACACCTTC; CDR3aa: CSAVTGMGDYGYTF
j_gene: TRBJ2-2; v_gene: TRBV10-2; abundance: .; d_gene: .; CDR3nt: TGCGCCAGCCCGGGCCGCCAGGCGGGCACCGGGGAGCTGTTTTTT; CDR3aa: CASPGRQAGTGELFF
j_gene: TRBJ2-7; v_gene: TRBV6-5; abundance: .; d_gene: TRBD1; CDR3nt: TGTGCCAGTCAGGGGGCCTACGAGCAGTACTTC; CDR3aa: CASQGAYEQYF